This TCR beta chain was identified in a study of T cell clones after liver transplantation. The overall study: Patients counted as tolerant after at least one year off all immunosuppression, enzymes not exceeding twice normal. Study outcomes and limitations: Graft donor-reactive T cells possibly entered the graft instead of undergoing deletion. Circulating graft-donor-reactive CD4 TCRbeta sequences fell significantly post-transplant in most of the 8 subjects.

Clones were read by immunoSEQ multiplex PCR, and TCRdb kept only the in-frame ones, dropping some. The sample has about 99,000 clones; about 81% are singletons. On this clone itself: Its antigen is as yet unknown.

Germline assignment: CDR1 SGHDT and CDR2 YYEEEE. The CDR3 sequence is 16 residues long. V shed 2 bases, J shed 4 bases, and the junction held 4 bases outside the gene matches. This clonotype was obtained from a human donor who received a liver transplant. The specimen was CD4+ T cells from blood, collected before liver transplant. The chain is built from TRBV5-6 and TRBJ2-5; 14 bases align to TRBD2. The CDR3 coding sequence is TGTGCCAGCAGCTTCGGGACTAGCGGGGGATTAGAGACCCAGTACTTC. Residues: CASSFGTSGGLETQYF.